The 5 T cell receptor beta chains listed next were all sequenced from one sample in a study of blood T cell repertoires in COVID-19. Profiled with immunoSEQ multiplex PCR; TCRdb holds only in-frame clones, not every one. Of some 96,000 clones listed, about 84% are singletons. The sample taken for sequencing was peripheral blood. These receptors all stem from a human donor in a cohort sampled during active COVID-19.

This chain joins TRBV7-2 and TRBJ1-1; 8 bases match TRBD1. The CDR3 is 15 amino acids. V lost 1 base, J lost 3 bases, and 4 bases stayed unmatched. CDR1 SGHTA and CDR2 FQGNSA come from the germline V gene. The CDR3 sequence: CASSLVGQGHTEAFF. The CDR3 region has the DNA TGTGCCAGCAGCTTAGTCGGACAGGGCCACACTGAAGCTTTCTTT.

The CDR3 DNA sequence: TGTGCCAGCAGCGCGCGGAGGGGCTGGGCTGAAGCTTTCTTT. This gives the protein CASSARRGWAEAFF. The chain has TRBV2 and TRBJ1-1; D is perhaps TRBD1 (5 bases). The germline gives CDR1 SNHLY, CDR2 FYNNEI. Trimming pared 6 bases from V and 6 bases from J, leaving 17 bases between. CDR3 length: 14 amino acids.

This chain connects TRBV5-1 to TRBJ1-1; D remains ambiguous. The germline V and J ends were trimmed by 0 bases and 0 bases, with 9 bases remaining between them. The germline V gene encodes CDR1 SGHRS and CDR2 YFSETQ. This CDR3 is built from 15 residues. The CDR3 DNA reads as TGCGCCAGCAGCTTGGGTCAGATCATGAACACTGAAGCTTTCTTT. It encodes CASSLGQIMNTEAFF.

This clone has only a few counts. V is TRBV3-1 (or the pseudogene TRBV3-2) and J is TRBJ1-3; 8 nucleotides agree with TRBD1. The germline V gene has CDR1 LGHDT and CDR2 YNNKEL (reference sequence). CDR3 length: 16 amino acids. Unmatched junction bases numbered 5, after V lost 0 bases and J lost 4 bases. The CDR3 DNA sequence: TGTGCCAGCAGCCAAGATACGAGACAGGGGGGAAACACCATATATTTT. It is translated as CASSQDTRQGGNTIYF.

This clone was found once. V and J are TRBV14 and TRBJ1-2; unclear D gene. Germline V gene data show CDR1 as SGHDN and CDR2 as FVKESK. Trimming shortened V by 4 bases and J by 4 bases, and 10 bases separated the two germline ends. The CDR3 totals 13 residues. CDR3 DNA sequence: TGTGCCAGCAGCCCCGGGATTAGCTATGGCTACACCTTC. This sequence encodes CASSPGISYGYTF.